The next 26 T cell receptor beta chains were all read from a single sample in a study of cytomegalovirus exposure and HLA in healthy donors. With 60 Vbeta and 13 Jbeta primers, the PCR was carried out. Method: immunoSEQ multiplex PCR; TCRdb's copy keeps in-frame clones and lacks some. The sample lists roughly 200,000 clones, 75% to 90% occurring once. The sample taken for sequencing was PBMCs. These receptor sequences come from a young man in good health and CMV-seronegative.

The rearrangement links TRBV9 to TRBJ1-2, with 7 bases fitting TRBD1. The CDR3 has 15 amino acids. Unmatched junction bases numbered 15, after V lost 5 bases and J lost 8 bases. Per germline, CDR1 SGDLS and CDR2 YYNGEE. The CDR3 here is CASRDTTGVGQGYTF. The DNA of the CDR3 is TGTGCCAGCAGAGACACAACAGGGGTCGGGCAGGGCTACACCTTC.

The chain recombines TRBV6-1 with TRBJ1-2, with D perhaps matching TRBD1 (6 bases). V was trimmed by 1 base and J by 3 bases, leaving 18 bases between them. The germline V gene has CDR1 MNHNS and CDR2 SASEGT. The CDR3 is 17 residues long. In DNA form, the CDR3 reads TGTGCCAGCAGTGAAGTCCCTGGGGGGGGCAAGTACTATGGCTACACCTTC. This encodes CASSEVPGGGKYYGYTF.

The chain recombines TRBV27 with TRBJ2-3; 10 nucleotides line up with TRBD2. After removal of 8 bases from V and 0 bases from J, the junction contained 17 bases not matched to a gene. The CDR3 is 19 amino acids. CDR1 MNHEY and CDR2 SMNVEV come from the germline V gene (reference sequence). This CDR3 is CASGVVVRTSGTSTDTQYF. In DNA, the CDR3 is TGTGCCAGCGGCGTTGTAGTCCGGACTAGCGGAACTAGCACAGATACGCAGTATTTT.

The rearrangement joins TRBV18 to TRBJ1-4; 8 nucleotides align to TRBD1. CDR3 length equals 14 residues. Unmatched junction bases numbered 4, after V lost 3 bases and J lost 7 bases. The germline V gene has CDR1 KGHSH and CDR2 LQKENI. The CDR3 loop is CASSPRTGFEKLFF. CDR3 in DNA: TGTGCCAGCTCACCTCGGACAGGGTTTGAAAAACTGTTTTTT.

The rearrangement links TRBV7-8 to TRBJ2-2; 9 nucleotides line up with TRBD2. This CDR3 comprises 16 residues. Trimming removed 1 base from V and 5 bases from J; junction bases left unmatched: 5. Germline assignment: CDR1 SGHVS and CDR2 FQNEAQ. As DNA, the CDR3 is TGTGCCAGCAGCTTAGGGAGCGGGGGGTGGACCGGGGAGCTGTTTTTT. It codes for CASSLGSGGWTGELFF.

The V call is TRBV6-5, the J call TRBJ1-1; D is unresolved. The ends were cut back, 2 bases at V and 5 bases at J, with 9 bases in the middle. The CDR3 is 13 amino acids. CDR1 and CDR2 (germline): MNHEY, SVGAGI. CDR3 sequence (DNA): TGTGCCAGCAGTTACATAGGGAGAACTGAAGCTTTCTTT. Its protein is CASSYIGRTEAFF.

CDR3 loop: CASSSQVETQYF. The CDR3, as DNA: TGTGCCAGCAGCTCCCAGGTGGAGACCCAGTACTTC. The chain uses TRBV5-5 and TRBJ2-5; D ambiguous. Germline CDR1 and CDR2: SGHKS and YYEKEE (reference sequence). The CDR3 contains 12 residues. The V end lost 3 bases, the J end lost 5 bases, and 8 bases lay between the germline ends.

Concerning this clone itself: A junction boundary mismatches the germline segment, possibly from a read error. The CDR3 DNA reads TGTTCCAGCAGCCCCCTTACGGGACAGGCGTACAATGAGCAGTTCTTC. Protein sequence: CSSSPLTGQAYNEQFF. The chain employs TRBV7-9 and TRBJ2-1, with 8 bases matching TRBD1. Germline V gene lookup returns CDR1 SEHNR and CDR2 FQNEAQ (reference sequence). The CDR3 spans 16 residues.

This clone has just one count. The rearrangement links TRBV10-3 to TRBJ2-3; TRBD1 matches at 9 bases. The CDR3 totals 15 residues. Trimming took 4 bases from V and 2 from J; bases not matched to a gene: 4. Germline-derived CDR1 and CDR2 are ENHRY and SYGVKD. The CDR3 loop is CAISGRDRATDTQYF. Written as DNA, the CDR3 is TGTGCCATCAGTGGCCGGGACAGGGCCACAGATACGCAGTATTTT.

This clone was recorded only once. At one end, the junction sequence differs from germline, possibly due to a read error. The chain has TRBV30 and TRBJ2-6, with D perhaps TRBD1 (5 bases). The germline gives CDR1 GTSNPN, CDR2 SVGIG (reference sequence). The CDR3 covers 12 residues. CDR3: CASYSGANGLTF. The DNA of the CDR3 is TGTGCCTCCTACTCTGGGGCCAACGGCCTGACTTTC.

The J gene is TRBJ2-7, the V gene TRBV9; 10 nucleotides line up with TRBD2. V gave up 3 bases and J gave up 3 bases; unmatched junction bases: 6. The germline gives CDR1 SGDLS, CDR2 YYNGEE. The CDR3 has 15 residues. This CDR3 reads CASSGGPSGSYEQYF. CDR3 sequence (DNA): TGTGCCAGCAGCGGGGGGCCTAGCGGGAGCTACGAGCAGTACTTC.

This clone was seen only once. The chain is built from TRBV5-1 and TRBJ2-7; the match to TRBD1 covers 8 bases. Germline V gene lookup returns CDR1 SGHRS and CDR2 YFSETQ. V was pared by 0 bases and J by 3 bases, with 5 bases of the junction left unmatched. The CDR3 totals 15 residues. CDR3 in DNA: TGCGCCAGCAGCTTGGAAGGGACAGGTAGCTACGAGCAGTACTTC. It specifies CASSLEGTGSYEQYF. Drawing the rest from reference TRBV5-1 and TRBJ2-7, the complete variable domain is KAGVTQTPRYLIKTRGQQVTLSCSPISGHRSVSWYQQTPGQGLQFLFEYFSETQRNKGNFPGRFSGRQFSNSRSEMNVSTLELGDSALYLCASSLEGTGSYEQYFGPGTRLTVT.

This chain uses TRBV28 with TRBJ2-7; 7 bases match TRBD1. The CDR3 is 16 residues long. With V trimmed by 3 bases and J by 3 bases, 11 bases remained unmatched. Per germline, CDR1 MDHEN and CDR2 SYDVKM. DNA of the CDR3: TGTGCCAGCAGTTTCCCATCCGAGACAGGGAGCTACGAGCAGTACTTC. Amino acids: CASSFPSETGSYEQYF.

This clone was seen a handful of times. The CDR3 DNA sequence: TGCGCCAGCAGCCAAGGGACAGGGGGCACAGATACGCAGTATTTT. It yields the protein CASSQGTGGTDTQYF. The V call is TRBV4-3, the J call TRBJ2-3; 9 bases match TRBD1. Germline assignment: CDR1 LGHNA and CDR2 YSLEER. The V segment lost 1 base and the J segment 1 base; nucleotides outside the gene matches: 0. This CDR3 region has 15 residues.

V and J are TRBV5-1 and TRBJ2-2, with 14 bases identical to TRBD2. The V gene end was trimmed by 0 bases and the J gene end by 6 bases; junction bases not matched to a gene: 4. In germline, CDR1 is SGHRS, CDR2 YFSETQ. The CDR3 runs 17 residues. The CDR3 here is CASSLDPTSGRAGELFF. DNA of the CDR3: TGCGCCAGCAGCTTGGACCCGACTAGCGGGAGGGCCGGGGAGCTGTTTTTT.

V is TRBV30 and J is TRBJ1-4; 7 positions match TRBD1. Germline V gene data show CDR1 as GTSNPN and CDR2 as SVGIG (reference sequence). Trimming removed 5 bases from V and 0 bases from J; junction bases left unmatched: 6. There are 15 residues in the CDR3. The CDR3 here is CAWARTGPTNEKLFF. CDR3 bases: TGTGCCTGGGCAAGGACAGGCCCAACTAATGAAAAACTGTTTTTT.

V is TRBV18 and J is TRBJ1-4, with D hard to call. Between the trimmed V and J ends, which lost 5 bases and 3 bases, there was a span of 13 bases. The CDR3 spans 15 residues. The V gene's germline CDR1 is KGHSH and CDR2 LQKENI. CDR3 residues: CASSASSQANEKLFF. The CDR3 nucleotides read TGTGCCAGCTCAGCGAGTTCGCAGGCTAATGAAAAACTGTTTTTT.

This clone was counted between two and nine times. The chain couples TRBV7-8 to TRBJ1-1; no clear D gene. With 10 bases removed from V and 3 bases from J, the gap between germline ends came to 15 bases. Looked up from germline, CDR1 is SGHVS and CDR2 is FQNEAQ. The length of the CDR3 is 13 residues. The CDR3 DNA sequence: TGTGCCACCGGCAGGAGGTCGGACACTGAAGCTTTCTTT. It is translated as CATGRRSDTEAFF.

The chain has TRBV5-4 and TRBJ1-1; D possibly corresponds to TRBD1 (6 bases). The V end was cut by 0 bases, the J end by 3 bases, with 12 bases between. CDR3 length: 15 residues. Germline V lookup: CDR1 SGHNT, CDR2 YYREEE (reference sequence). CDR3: CASSLAGDKDTEAFF. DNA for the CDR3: TGTGCCAGCAGCTTGGCAGGGGACAAGGACACTGAAGCTTTCTTT.

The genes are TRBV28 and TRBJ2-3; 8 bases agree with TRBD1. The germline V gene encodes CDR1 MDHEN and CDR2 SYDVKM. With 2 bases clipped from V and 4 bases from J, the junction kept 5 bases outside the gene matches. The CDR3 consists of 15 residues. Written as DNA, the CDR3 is TGTGCCAGCAGTTTAGGGACAGGTGGGGCAGATACGCAGTATTTT. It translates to CASSLGTGGADTQYF.

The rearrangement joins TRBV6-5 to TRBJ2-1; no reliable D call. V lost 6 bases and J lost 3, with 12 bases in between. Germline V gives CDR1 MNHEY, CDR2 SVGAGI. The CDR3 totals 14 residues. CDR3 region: CASSLPNHYNEQFF. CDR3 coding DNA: TGTGCCAGCAGCCTACCGAACCACTACAATGAGCAGTTCTTC.

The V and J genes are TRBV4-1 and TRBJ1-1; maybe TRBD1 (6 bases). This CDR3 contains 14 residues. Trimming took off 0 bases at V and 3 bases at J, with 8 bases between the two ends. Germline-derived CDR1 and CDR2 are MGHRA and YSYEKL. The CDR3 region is CASSQDAGDTEAFF. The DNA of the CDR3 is TGCGCCAGCAGCCAAGATGCAGGGGACACTGAAGCTTTCTTT.

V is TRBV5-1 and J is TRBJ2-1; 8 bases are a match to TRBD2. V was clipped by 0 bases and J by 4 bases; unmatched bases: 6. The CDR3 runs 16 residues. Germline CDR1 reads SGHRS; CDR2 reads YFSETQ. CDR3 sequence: CASSLAGGVPYNEQFF. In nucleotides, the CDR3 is TGCGCCAGCAGCTTGGCCGGGGGGGTCCCTTACAATGAGCAGTTCTTC. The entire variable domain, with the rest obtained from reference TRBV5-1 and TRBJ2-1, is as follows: KAGVTQTPRYLIKTRGQQVTLSCSPISGHRSVSWYQQTPGQGLQFLFEYFSETQRNKGNFPGRFSGRQFSNSRSEMNVSTLELGDSALYLCASSLAGGVPYNEQFFGPGTRLTVL.

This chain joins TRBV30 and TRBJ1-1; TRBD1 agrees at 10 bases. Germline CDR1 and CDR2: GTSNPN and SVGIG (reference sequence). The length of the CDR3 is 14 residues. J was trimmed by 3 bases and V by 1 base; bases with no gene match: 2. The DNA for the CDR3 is TGTGCCTGGAGTGAGGGACAGGGGTACACTGAAGCTTTCTTT. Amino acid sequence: CAWSEGQGYTEAFF.

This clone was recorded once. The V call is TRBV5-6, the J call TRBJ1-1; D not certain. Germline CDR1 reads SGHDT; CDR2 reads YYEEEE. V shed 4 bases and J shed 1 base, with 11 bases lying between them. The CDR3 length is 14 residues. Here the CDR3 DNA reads TGTGCCAGCAGCCCACTAGAGCGGAACACTGAAGCTTTCTTT. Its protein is CASSPLERNTEAFF.

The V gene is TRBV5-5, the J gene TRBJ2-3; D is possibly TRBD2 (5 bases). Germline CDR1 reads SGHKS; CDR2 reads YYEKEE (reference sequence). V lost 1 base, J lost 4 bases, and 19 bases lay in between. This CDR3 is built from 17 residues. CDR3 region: CASSLSGRRMGADTQYF. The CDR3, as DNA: TGTGCCAGCAGCTTGTCTGGCAGGAGGATGGGTGCAGATACGCAGTATTTT. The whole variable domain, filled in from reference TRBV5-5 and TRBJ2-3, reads DAGVTQSPTHLIKTRGQQVTLRCSPISGHKSVSWYQQVLGQGPQFIFQYYEKEERGRGNFPDRFSARQFPNYSSELNVNALLLGDSALYLCASSLSGRRMGADTQYFGPGTRLTVL.